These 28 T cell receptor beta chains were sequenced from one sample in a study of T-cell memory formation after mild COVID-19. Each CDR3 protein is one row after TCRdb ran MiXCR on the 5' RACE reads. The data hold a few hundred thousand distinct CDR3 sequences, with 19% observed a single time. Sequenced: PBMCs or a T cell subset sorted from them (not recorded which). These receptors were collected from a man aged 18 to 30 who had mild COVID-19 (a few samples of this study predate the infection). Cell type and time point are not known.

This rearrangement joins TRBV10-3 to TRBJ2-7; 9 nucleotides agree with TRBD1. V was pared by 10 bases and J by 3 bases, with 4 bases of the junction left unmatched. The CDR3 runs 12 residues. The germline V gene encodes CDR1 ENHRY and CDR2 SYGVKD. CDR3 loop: CATQTGGYEQYF. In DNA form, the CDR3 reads TGTGCCACCCAGACAGGGGGCTACGAGCAGTACTTC.

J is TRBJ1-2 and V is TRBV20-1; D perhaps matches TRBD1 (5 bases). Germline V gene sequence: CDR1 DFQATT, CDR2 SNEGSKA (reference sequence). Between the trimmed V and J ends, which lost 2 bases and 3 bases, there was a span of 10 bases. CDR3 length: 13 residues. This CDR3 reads CSARPRDHYGYTF. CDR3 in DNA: TGCAGTGCTAGACCTCGGGACCACTATGGCTACACCTTC.

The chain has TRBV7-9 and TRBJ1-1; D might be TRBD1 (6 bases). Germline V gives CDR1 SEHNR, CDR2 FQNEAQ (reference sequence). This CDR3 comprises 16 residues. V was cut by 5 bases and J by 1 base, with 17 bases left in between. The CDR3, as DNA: TGTGCCAGCAGCCCGGGGGGCGGACAGACGAACACTGAAGCTTTCTTT. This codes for CASSPGGGQTNTEAFF. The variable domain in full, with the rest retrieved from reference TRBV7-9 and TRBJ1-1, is DTGVSQNPRHKITKRGQNVTFRCDPISEHNRLYWYRQTLGQGPEFLTYFQNEAQLEKSRLLSDRFSAERPKGSFSTLEIQRTEQGDSAMYLCASSPGGGQTNTEAFFGQGTRLTVV.

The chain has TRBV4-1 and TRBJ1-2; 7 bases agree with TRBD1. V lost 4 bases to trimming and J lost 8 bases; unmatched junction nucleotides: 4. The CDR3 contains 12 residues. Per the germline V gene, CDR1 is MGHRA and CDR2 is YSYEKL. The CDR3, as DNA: TGCGCCAGCAGCCGGGGGGACAGCGGCTACACCTTC. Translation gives CASSRGDSGYTF.

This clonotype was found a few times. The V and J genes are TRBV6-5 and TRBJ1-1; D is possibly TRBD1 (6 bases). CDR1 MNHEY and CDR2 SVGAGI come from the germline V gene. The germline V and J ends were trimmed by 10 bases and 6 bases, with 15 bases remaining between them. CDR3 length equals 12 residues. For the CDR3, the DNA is TGTGCCACTACAGGGATCGGAGCTGAAGCTTTCTTT. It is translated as CATTGIGAEAFF.

The CDR3 coding sequence is TGTGCCACCAGCAGAGATCTGGGGTTTAGAGGCTACACCTTC. This codes for CATSRDLGFRGYTF. This chain uses TRBV15 with TRBJ1-2; D not resolved. Germline CDR1 and CDR2: LNHNV and YYDKDF (reference sequence). This CDR3 spans 14 amino acids. Trimming removed 0 bases from V and 8 bases from J, with 13 bases in between.

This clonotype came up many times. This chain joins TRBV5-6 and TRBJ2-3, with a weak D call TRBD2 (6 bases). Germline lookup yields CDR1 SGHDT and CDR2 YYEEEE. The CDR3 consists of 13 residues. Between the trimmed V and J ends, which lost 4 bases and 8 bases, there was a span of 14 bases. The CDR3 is CASSQSGLGTQYF. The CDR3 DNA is TGTGCCAGCAGCCAGAGCGGGCTGGGTACGCAGTATTTT.

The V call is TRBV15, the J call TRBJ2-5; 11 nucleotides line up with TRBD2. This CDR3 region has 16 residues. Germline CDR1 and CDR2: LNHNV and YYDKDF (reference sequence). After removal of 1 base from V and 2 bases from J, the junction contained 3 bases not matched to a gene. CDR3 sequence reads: CATSRVASGGQETQYF. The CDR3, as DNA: TGTGCCACCAGCAGAGTGGCTAGCGGGGGGCAAGAGACCCAGTACTTC. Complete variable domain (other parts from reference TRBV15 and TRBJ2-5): DAMVIQNPRYQVTQFGKPVTLSCSQTLNHNVMYWYQQKSSQAPKLLFHYYDKDFNNEADTPDNFQSRRPNTSFCFLDIRSPGLGDTAMYLCATSRVASGGQETQYFGPGTRLLVL.

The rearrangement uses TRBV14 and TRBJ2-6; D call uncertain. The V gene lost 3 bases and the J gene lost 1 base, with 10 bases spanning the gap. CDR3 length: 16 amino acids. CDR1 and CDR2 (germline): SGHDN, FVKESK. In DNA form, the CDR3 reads TGTGCCAGCAGCCAGTTGACCTATTCTGGGGCCAACGTCCTGACTTTC. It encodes CASSQLTYSGANVLTF.

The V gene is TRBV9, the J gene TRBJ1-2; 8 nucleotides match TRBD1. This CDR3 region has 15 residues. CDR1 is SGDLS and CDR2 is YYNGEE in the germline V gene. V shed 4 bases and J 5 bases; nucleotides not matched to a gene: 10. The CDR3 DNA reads TGTGCCAGCAGCCCCACCCCGGACAGGGAGTATGGCTACACCTTC. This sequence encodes CASSPTPDREYGYTF.

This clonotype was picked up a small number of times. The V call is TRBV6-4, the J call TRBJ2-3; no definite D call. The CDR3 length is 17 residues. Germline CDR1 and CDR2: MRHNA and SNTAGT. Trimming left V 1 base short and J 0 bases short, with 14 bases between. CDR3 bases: TGTGCCAGCAGTGACTTGGAGCGACAAGCTAGCACAGATACGCAGTATTTT. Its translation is CASSDLERQASTDTQYF.

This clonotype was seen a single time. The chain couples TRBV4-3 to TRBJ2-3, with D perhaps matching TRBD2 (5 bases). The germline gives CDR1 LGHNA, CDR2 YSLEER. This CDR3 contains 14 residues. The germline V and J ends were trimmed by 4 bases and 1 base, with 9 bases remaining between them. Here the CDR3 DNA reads TGCGCCAGCAGCCGGGCGAGGGGCACAGATACGCAGTATTTT. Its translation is CASSRARGTDTQYF.

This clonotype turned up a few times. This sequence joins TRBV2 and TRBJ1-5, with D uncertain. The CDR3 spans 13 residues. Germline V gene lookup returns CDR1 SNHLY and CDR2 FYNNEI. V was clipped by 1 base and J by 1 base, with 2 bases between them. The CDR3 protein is CASSEESNQPQHF. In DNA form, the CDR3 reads TGTGCCAGCAGTGAAGAGAGCAATCAGCCCCAGCATTTT. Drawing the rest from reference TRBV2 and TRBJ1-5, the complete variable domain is EPEVTQTPSHQVTQMGQEVILRCVPISNHLYFYWYRQILGQKVEFLVSFYNNEISEKSEIFDDQFSVERPDGSNFTLKIRSTKLEDSAMYFCASSEESNQPQHFGDGTRLSIL.

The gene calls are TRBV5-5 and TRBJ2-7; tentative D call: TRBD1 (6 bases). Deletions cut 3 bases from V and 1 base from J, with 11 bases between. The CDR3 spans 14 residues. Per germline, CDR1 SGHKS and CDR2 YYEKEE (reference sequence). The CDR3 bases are TGTGCCAGCAGCTGGCTACAGGGTTCCTACGAGCAGTACGTC. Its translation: CASSWLQGSYEQYV.

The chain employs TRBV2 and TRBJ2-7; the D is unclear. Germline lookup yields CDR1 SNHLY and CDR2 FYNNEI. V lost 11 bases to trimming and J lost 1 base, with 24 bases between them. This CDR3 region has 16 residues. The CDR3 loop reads CAALTRASSFSYEQYF. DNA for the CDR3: TGTGCCGCCCTCACCCGGGCGAGCTCTTTTTCCTACGAGCAGTACTTC.

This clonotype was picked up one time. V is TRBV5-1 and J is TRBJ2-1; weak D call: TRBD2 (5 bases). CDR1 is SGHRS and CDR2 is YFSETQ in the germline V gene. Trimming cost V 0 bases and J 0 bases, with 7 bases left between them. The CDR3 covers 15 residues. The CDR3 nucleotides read TGCGCCAGCAGCTTGGTTACTAGCTCCTACAATGAGCAGTTCTTC. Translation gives CASSLVTSSYNEQFF. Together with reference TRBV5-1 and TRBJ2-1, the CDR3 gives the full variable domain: KAGVTQTPRYLIKTRGQQVTLSCSPISGHRSVSWYQQTPGQGLQFLFEYFSETQRNKGNFPGRFSGRQFSNSRSEMNVSTLELGDSALYLCASSLVTSSYNEQFFGPGTRLTVL.

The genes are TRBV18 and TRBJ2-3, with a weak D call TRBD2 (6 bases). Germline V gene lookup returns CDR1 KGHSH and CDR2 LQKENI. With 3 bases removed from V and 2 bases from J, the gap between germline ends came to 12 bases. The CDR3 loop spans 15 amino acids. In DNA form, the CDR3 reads TGTGCCAGCTCACCTTCATGGGGGGACACAGATACGCAGTATTTT. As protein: CASSPSWGDTDTQYF.

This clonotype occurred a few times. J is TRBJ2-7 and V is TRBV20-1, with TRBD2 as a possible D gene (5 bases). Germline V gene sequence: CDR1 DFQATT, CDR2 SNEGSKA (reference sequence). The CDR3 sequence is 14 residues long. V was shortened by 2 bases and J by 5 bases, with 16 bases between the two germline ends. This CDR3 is CSARSNPGINEQYV. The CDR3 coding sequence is TGCAGTGCTAGATCGAATCCGGGGATTAACGAGCAGTACGTC.

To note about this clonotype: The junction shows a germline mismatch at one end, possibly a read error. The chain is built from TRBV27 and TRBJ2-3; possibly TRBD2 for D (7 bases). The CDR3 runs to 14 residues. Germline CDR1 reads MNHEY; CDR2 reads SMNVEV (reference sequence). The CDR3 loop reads CAGSSRGLTDTQYF. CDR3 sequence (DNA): TGTGCCGGCAGTTCGCGGGGGCTCACAGATACGCAGTATTTT.

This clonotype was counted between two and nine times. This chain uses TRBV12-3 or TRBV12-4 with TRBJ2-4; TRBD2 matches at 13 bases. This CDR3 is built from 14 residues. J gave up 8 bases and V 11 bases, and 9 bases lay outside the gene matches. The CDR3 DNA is TGTGCCTCCAGGACTAGCGGGGGTAGCGACATTCAGTACTTC. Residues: CASRTSGGSDIQYF.

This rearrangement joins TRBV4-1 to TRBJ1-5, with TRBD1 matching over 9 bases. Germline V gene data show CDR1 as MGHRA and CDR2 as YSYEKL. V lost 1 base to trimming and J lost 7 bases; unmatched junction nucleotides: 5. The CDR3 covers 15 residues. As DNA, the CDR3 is TGCGCCAGCAGCCAAGCTGACAGGGGGGGCCAGCCCCAGCATTTT. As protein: CASSQADRGGQPQHF.

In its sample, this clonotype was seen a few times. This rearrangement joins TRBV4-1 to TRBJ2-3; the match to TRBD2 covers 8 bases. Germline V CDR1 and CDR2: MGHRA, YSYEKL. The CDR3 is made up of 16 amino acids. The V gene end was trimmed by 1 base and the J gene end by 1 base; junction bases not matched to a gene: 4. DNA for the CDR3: TGCGCCAGCAGCCAAGTTCCCGGGGGGGGCACAGATACGCAGTATTTT. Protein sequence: CASSQVPGGGTDTQYF.

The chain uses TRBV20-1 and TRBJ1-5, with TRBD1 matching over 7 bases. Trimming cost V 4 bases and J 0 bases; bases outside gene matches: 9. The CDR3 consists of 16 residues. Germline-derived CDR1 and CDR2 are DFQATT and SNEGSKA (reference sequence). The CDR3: CSAINRQGYSNQPQHF. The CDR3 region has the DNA TGCAGTGCTATCAACCGACAGGGCTATAGCAATCAGCCCCAGCATTTT.

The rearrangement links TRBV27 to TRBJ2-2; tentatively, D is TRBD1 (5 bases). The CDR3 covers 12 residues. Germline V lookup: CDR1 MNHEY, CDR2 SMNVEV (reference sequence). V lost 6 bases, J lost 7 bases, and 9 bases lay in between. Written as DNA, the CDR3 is TGTGCCAGCAGGCCTCAGGGCGGGGAGCTGTTTTTT. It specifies CASRPQGGELFF.

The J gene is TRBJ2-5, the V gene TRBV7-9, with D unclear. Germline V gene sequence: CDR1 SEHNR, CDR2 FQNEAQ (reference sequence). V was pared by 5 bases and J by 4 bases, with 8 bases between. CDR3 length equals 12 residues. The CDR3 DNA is TGTGCCAGCAGCCCATACACAGAGACCCAGTACTTC. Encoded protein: CASSPYTETQYF.

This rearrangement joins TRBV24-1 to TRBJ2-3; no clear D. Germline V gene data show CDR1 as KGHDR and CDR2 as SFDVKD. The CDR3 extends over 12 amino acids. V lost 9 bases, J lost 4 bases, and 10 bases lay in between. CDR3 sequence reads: CATSSTSDTQYF. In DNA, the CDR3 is TGTGCCACCTCCTCCACCTCAGATACGCAGTATTTT.

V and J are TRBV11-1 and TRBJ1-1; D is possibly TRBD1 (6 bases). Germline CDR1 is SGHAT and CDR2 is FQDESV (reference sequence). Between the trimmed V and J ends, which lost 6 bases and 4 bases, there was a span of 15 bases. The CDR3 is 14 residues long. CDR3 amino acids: CASSNNRDSTEAFF. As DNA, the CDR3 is TGTGCCAGCAGTAATAACAGGGATTCCACTGAAGCTTTCTTT.

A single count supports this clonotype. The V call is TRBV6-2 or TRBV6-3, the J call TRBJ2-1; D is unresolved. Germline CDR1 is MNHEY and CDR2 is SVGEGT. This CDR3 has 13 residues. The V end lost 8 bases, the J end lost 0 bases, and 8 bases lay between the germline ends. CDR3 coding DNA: TGTGCCAGCTGTTTGAGCTCCTACAATGAGCAGTTCTTC. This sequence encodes CASCLSSYNEQFF.